The 10 T cell receptor beta chains below all came from one sample that was sequenced in a study of early T cells in non-severe SARS-CoV-2 infection (dated by TCRdb to about 2021). The library was prepared using 5' RACE. Data came from a NextSeq 500. TCRdb ran its own pipeline on the public reads, namely fastp trimming at Q25 and MiXCR clone calling, and kept in-frame beta chains. When rows share a CDR3 protein, they turn into one entry using the most common DNA and genes. The sample table lists 90,000 to 100,000 distinct CDR3 sequences, 13% of them with a count of one. The ten most abundant clones make up about 2% of the sample. The sample comprised whole blood. These receptors were collected from an adult who was a healthcare worker with PCR-confirmed SARS-CoV-2 infection or an uninfected control (not recorded which).

The sample holds many counts of this clonotype. This sequence joins TRBV5-1 and TRBJ2-7, with 9 bases aligning to TRBD2. The CDR3 has 18 residues. Germline trimming cut 1 base from V and 0 bases from J; bases unmatched to any gene: 11. Germline assignment: CDR1 SGHRS and CDR2 YFSETQ. CDR3 coding DNA: TGCGCCAGCAGCTTGAATCCAGCGGGGGGCCCGAGCTCCTACGAGCAGTACTTC. This gives the protein CASSLNPAGGPSSYEQYF.

This clonotype has at least ten counts. The chain uses TRBV6-5 and TRBJ2-3; no reliable D call. V was clipped by 5 bases and J by 2 bases, with 14 bases between them. Per the germline V gene, CDR1 is MNHEY and CDR2 is SVGAGI. The length of the CDR3 is 15 residues. The CDR3 sequence is CASSASPAPTDTQYF. The CDR3 DNA reads TGTGCCAGCAGTGCATCCCCCGCCCCCACAGATACGCAGTATTTT.

This chain links TRBV12-2 with TRBJ2-5; TRBD1 was called by the table and not checked on the DNA. TRBV12-2 is labeled a pseudogene. CDR3 size: 17 residues. CDR3 region: CASRPTSQGSFQETQYF. The DNA of the CDR3 is TGTGCAAGTCGCCCCACCTCACAGGGGTCTTTCCAAGAGACCCAGTACTTC.

The V and J genes are TRBV10-1 and TRBJ2-1; the match to TRBD2 covers 9 bases. The CDR3 totals 18 residues. Germline CDR1 reads WNHNN; CDR2 reads SYGVQD (reference sequence). Trimming took 0 bases from V and 8 from J; bases not matched to a gene: 14. The CDR3 bases are TGCGCCAGCAGTGAGTCGACCGGTCAGCCGGCGGGGGGGCATGAGCAGTTCTTC. This gives the protein CASSESTGQPAGGHEQFF.

The V and J genes are TRBV5-1 and TRBJ2-3; TRBD1 or TRBD2 may be the D gene (5 bases each). This CDR3 has 12 amino acids. The germline gives CDR1 SGHRS, CDR2 YFSETQ. Between the trimmed V and J ends, which lost 5 bases and 6 bases, there was a span of 10 bases. CDR3 in DNA: TGCGCCAGCAGTCCGGGGACGGATACGCAGTATTTT. Translated, it gives CASSPGTDTQYF.

The chain carries TRBV2 and TRBJ2-3; 8 nucleotides line up with TRBD1. CDR1 is SNHLY, CDR2 FYNNEI, per germline. V gave up 9 bases and J gave up 3 bases; unmatched junction bases: 5. This CDR3 is 13 amino acids long. This CDR3 reads CARTDRVTDTQYF. CDR3 nucleotide sequence: TGTGCCAGGACGGACAGGGTGACAGATACGCAGTATTTT.

This chain joins TRBV7-2 and TRBJ2-7; either TRBD1 or TRBD2 may supply D (5 bases each). The CDR3 consists of 15 residues. In germline, CDR1 is SGHTA, CDR2 FQGNSA. Trimming shortened V by 3 bases and J by 0 bases, and 12 bases separated the two germline ends. The CDR3 reads CASSFRGGSSYEQYF. The CDR3 DNA sequence: TGTGCCAGCAGCTTCCGTGGGGGAAGCTCCTACGAGCAGTACTTC.

This clonotype has at least ten counts. This chain connects TRBV20-1 to TRBJ1-2, with no clear D. V was trimmed by 1 base and J by 2 bases, leaving 8 bases between them. Germline V lookup: CDR1 DFQATT, CDR2 SNEGSKA (reference sequence). The CDR3 totals 13 residues. The CDR3 nucleotides are TGCAGTGCTAGAGCAGCCAAAAACTATGGCTACACCTTC. Translation: CSARAAKNYGYTF.

This clonotype was detected ten times or more. V is TRBV11-2 and J is TRBJ2-3; TRBD1 aligns across 10 bases. With 6 bases clipped from V and 3 bases from J, the junction kept 6 bases outside the gene matches. CDR1 SGHAT and CDR2 FQNNGV come from the germline V gene. This CDR3 spans 15 amino acids. CDR3 sequence reads: CASRTDRGRTDTQYF. Here the CDR3 DNA reads TGTGCCAGCAGAACCGACAGGGGGCGGACAGATACGCAGTATTTT.

As for this clonotype: A read error is possible here, since a much larger clone lies one base away. The chain employs TRBV6-6 and TRBJ1-1, with a tentative D call TRBD1 (5 bases). In germline, CDR1 is MNHNY, CDR2 SVGAGI (reference sequence). This CDR3 region has 13 residues. V was trimmed by 4 bases and J by 3 bases, leaving 9 bases between them. CDR3 region: CASSSTGDTEAFF. CDR3 bases: TGTGCCAGCAGTTCAACGGGGGACACTGAAGCTTTCTTT.